This T cell receptor (beta chain) was captured by sequencing in a study of response to subunit inactivated influenza vaccine (dated by TCRdb to the late 2010s). Background for the entire study: To follow how T cells responded to a trivalent subunit inactivated influenza vaccine, the researchers relied on deep quantitative profiling of the T cell receptor repertoire.

As for this clonotype: Its antigen specificity is not known. No base quality information exists; no much larger clone differs at one position.

CDR1 and CDR2 were assigned from the germline V gene (reference sequence) as LGHDT and YNNKEL. V loses 0 bases of germline sequence and J loses 3 bases, and the interval between the two ends is 12 bases. From its cysteine to its phenylalanine, the CDR3 spans 15 amino acids. The entry retains the CDR3 DNA only, 45 bases that are in frame from base 1. The full study reports these points: According to the authors, only a limited number of new T cells may be recruited by each seasonal influenza vaccination.

Library creation used RT-PCR. TCRdb records Illumina HiSeq 2500 as the sequencer. The public reads were quality trimmed at Q25 with fastp and then assembled into clones with MiXCR by TCRdb, keeping productive beta chains. Identical CDR3 proteins give one entry, which carries the most common genes and DNA. This sample lists 630,000 or so distinct CDR3 sequences; 15% to 18% were detected once. The ten most abundant clones make up roughly 12% of the sample. The sample here was PBMCs from blood, taken 11 to 12 days after vaccination. This TCR was sampled from a middle-aged man who received an inactivated influenza vaccine. Donor details come from another sample of the same person, matched by shared clones. The sequence is built from TRBV3-1 and TRBJ2-7; there is no confident call for the D gene. The CDR3 protein: CASSQESARYYEQYF. The DNA sequence follows: TGTGCCAGCAGCCAAGAGTCCGCGAGATACTACGAGCAGTACTTC.